Presented here are 9 T cell receptor beta chains from one specimen sequenced in a study of T cells in Graves' hyperthyroidism and ophthalmopathy. Authors of the study amplified TCR beta CDR3 regions from RNA transcripts. The HTBI primer set served for first-round RT-PCR of the TCR CDR3. TCRdb reprocessed the multiplex PCR reads via MiXCR and lists one record per CDR3 protein. The sample carries approximately 330,000 distinct CDR3 sequences, over 15% recorded once. The specimen sequenced was blood. The receptors derive from a woman aged 45 to 65 with Graves' hyperthyroidism.

This clonotype appeared a single time. CDR3 amino acids: CASRDTLNTGELFF. CDR3 DNA: TGCGCCAGCAGAGACACCTTGAACACCGGGGAGCTGTTTTTT. V and J are TRBV5-1 and TRBJ2-2; no clear D gene. There are 14 residues in the CDR3. Germline CDR1 reads SGHRS; CDR2 reads YFSETQ. V was clipped by 5 bases and J by 1 base, with 9 bases between them. Together with reference TRBV5-1 and TRBJ2-2, the CDR3 gives the full variable domain: KAGVTQTPRYLIKTRGQQVTLSCSPISGHRSVSWYQQTPGQGLQFLFEYFSETQRNKGNFPGRFSGRQFSNSRSEMNVSTLELGDSALYLCASRDTLNTGELFFGEGSRLTVL.

In this sample, this clonotype turned up many times. The V gene is TRBV5-1, the J gene TRBJ2-5; weak D call: TRBD2 (5 bases). The CDR3 extends over 15 amino acids. The ends were cut back, 0 bases at V and 2 bases at J, with 11 bases in the middle. Per the germline V gene, CDR1 is SGHRS and CDR2 is YFSETQ. The CDR3 bases are TGCGCCAGCAGCTTGGGGAGGCCGGGGCAAGAGACCCAGTACTTC. Its protein product is CASSLGRPGQETQYF.

This clonotype has ten or more counts. V usage is TRBV11-2 and J usage is TRBJ2-3; D is uncertain. This CDR3 contains 14 residues. Deletions cut 0 bases from V and 6 bases from J, with 10 bases between. CDR1 and CDR2 from the germline V gene are SGHAT and FQNNGV. Written as DNA, the CDR3 is TGTGCCAGCAGCTTAGATCAATGGGGTGATACGCAGTATTTT. Its translation is CASSLDQWGDTQYF. Full variable domain (rest looked up from reference TRBV11-2 and TRBJ2-3): EAGVAQSPRYKIIEKRQSVAFWCNPISGHATLYWYQQILGQGPKLLIQFQNNGVVDDSQLPKDRFSAERLKGVDSTLKIQPAKLEDSAVYLCASSLDQWGDTQYFGPGTRLTVL.

In its sample, this clonotype was seen many times. The chain has TRBV9 and TRBJ1-1; D call uncertain. The CDR3 runs to 13 residues. With 0 bases removed from V and 6 bases from J, the gap between germline ends came to 9 bases. The germline gives CDR1 SGDLS, CDR2 YYNGEE. CDR3 DNA: TGTGCCAGCAGCGTAGGTTTTGGGCCTGAAGCTTTCTTT. This encodes CASSVGFGPEAFF.

This chain links TRBV19 with TRBJ2-6, with 8 nucleotides matching TRBD1. The germline gives CDR1 LNHDA, CDR2 SQIVND (reference sequence). This CDR3 has 17 residues. V was clipped by 5 bases and J by 4 bases; unmatched bases: 10. The CDR3 bases are TGTGCCAGTAGTGGGGCAGGGGGCTTTTCGGGGGCCAACGTCCTGACTTTC. Amino acids: CASSGAGGFSGANVLTF.

Of note for this clonotype: A much more abundant neighbour one base away suggests this may be a read error. The chain couples TRBV10-3 to TRBJ1-5; TRBD1 aligns across 7 bases. CDR1 and CDR2 (germline): ENHRY, SYGVKD. The length of the CDR3 is 14 residues. This chain's CDR3 is CAISTGVSNRPQHF. CDR3 bases: TGTGCCATCAGTACAGGGGTTAGCAATCGGCCCCAGCATTTT.

The table lists this clonotype with many counts. This chain links TRBV6-1 with TRBJ1-1; possibly TRBD1 for D (5 bases). V was trimmed by 6 bases and J by 5 bases, leaving 13 bases between them. This CDR3 contains 13 residues. Germline lookup yields CDR1 MNHNS and CDR2 SASEGT. The CDR3 coding sequence is TGTGCCAGCAGCGGGACCCCAAGGACTGAAGCTTTCTTT. Translating it yields CASSGTPRTEAFF.

This clonotype was detected many times. The rearrangement uses TRBV3-1 and TRBJ2-1; D possibly corresponds to TRBD2 (6 bases). The germline gives CDR1 LGHDT, CDR2 YNNKEL (reference sequence). This CDR3 spans 18 amino acids. V was pared by 1 base and J by 6 bases, with 22 bases between. The CDR3 DNA reads TGTGCCAGCAGCCAAGGATTTACTGGGACTCGCCTCTCCAATGAGCAGTTCTTC. Amino acids: CASSQGFTGTRLSNEQFF.

This clonotype was recorded many times. The chain links TRBV11-2 to TRBJ2-7, with 9 bases fitting TRBD2. This CDR3 contains 16 residues. Germline values: CDR1 SGHAT, CDR2 FQNNGV. V lost 0 bases and J lost 1; bases outside the gene matches: 4. CDR3 sequence: CASSLDYSGSSYEQYF. As DNA, the CDR3 is TGTGCCAGCAGCTTAGACTATAGCGGGAGTTCCTACGAGCAGTACTTC.